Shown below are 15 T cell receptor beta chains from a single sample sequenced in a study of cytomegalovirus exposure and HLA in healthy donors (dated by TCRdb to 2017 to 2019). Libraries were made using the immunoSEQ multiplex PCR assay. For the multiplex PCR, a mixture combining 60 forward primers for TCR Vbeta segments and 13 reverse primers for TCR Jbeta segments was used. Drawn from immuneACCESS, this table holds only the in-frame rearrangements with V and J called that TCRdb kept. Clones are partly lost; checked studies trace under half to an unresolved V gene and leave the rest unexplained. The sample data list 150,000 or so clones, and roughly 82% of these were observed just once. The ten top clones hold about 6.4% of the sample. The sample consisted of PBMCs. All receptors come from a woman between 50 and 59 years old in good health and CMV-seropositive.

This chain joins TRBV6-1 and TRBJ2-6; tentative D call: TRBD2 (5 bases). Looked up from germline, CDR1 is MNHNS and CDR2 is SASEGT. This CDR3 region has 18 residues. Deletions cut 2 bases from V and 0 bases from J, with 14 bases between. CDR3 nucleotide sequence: TGTGCCAGCAGTGAATTCCGGGGAATTAGCTCTGGGGCCAACGTCCTGACTTTC. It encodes CASSEFRGISSGANVLTF.

DNA of the CDR3: TGTGCTAGTGGTTTGGGTTTCGGACTAGCGGGGGCGAATGAGCAGTTCTTC. Protein sequence: CASGLGFGLAGANEQFF. The V gene is TRBV12-5, the J gene TRBJ2-1; the match to TRBD2 covers 13 bases. The germline V gene has CDR1 LGHNT and CDR2 FRNRAP. This CDR3 has 17 residues. V trimming: 1 base; J trimming: 7 bases; junction bases outside the gene matches: 7.

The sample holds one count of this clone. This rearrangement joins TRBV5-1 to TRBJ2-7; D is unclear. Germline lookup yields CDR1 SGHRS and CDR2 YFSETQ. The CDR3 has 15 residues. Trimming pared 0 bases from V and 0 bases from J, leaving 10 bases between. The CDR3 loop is CASSLEAASSYEQYF. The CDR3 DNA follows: TGCGCCAGCAGCTTGGAGGCGGCAAGCTCCTACGAGCAGTACTTC.

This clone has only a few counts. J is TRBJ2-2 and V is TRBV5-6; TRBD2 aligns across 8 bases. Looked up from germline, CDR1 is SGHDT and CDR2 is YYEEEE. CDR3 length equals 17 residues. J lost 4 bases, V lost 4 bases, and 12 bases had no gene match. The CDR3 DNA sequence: TGTGCCAGCAGCGTGCTCTTAAGCGGGGGAGGCACCGGGGAGCTGTTTTTT. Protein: CASSVLLSGGGTGELFF.

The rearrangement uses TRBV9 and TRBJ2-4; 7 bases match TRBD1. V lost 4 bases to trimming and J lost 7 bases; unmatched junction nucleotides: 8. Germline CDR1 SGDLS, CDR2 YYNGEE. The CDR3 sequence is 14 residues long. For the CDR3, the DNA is TGTGCCAGCAGCACTCGACAGGGCGGGAACATTCAGTACTTC. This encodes CASSTRQGGNIQYF.

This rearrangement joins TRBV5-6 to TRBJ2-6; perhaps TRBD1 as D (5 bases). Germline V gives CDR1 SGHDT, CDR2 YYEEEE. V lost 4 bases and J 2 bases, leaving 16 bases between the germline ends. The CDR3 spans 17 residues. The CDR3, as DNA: TGTGCCAGCAGCCCTCAAACAGGTAACCCTGGGGCCAACGTCCTGACTTTC. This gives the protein CASSPQTGNPGANVLTF.

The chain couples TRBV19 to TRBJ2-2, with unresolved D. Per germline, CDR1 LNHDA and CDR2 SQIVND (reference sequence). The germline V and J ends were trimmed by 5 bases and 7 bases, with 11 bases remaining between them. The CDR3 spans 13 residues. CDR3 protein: CASSGLRIGELFF. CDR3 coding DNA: TGTGCCAGTAGTGGGTTGAGGATCGGGGAGCTGTTTTTT. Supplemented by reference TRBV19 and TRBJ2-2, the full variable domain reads DGGITQSPKYLFRKEGQNVTLSCEQNLNHDAMYWYRQDPGQGLRLIYYSQIVNDFQKGDIAEGYSVSREKKESFPLTVTSAQKNPTAFYLCASSGLRIGELFFGEGSRLTVL.

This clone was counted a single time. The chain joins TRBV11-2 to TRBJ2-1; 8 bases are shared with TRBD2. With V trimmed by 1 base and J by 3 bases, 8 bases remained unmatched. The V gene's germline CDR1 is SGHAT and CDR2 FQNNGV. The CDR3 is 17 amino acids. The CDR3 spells CASSLGLRGDFYNEQFF. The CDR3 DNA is TGTGCCAGCAGCTTAGGTCTGCGGGGGGACTTCTACAATGAGCAGTTCTTC.

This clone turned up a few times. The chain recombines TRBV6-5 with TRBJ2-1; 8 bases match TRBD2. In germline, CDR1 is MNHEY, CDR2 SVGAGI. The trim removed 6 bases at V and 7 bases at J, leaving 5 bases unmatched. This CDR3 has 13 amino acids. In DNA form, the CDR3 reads TGTGCCAGCAGGCGCGGGGGGCCGAATGAGCAGTTCTTC. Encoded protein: CASRRGGPNEQFF.

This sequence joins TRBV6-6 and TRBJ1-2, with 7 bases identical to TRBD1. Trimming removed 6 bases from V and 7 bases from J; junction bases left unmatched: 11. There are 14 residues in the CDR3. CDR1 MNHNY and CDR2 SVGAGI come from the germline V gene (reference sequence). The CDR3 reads CASRPSGGRFGYTF. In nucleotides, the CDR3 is TGTGCCAGCAGGCCGTCAGGGGGACGGTTTGGCTACACCTTC.

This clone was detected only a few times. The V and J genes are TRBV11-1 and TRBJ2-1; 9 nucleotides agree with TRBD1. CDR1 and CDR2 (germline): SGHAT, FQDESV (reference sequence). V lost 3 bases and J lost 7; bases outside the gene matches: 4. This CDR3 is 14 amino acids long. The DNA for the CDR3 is TGTGCCAGCAGCTTGGGGGACAGGGTAAATGAGCAGTTCTTC. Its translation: CASSLGDRVNEQFF.

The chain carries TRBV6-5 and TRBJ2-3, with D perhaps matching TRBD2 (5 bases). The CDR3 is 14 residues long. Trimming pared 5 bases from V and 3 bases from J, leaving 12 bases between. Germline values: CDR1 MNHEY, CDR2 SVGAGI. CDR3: CASSPGSRTDTQYF. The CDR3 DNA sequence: TGTGCCAGCAGTCCGGGGAGCCGAACAGATACGCAGTATTTT.

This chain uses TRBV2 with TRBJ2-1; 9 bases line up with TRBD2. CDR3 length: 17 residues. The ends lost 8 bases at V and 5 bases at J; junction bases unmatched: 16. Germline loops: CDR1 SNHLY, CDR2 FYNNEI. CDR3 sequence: CASSHGPLSGGNNEQFF. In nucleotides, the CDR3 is TGTGCCAGCTCTCACGGGCCCCTTAGCGGGGGTAACAATGAGCAGTTCTTC. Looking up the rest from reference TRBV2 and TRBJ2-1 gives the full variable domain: EPEVTQTPSHQVTQMGQEVILRCVPISNHLYFYWYRQILGQKVEFLVSFYNNEISEKSEIFDDQFSVERPDGSNFTLKIRSTKLEDSAMYFCASSHGPLSGGNNEQFFGPGTRLTVL.

CDR3: CASRGVRGRGGELFF. The CDR3 DNA is TGTGCCAGCAGAGGGGTGCGTGGGCGGGGCGGGGAGCTGTTTTTT. V is TRBV27 and J is TRBJ2-2, with D perhaps matching TRBD2 (6 bases). This CDR3 region has 15 residues. Germline V gene lookup returns CDR1 MNHEY and CDR2 SMNVEV (reference sequence). With 6 bases removed from V and 7 bases from J, the gap between germline ends came to 18 bases.

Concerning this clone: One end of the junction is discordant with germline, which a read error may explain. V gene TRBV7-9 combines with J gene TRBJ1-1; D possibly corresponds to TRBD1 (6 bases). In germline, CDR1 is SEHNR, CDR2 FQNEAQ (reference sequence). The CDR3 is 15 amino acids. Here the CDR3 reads CSSSSGSGGRTEAFF. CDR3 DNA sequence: TGTTCCAGCAGCTCGGGGTCCGGGGGGCGGACTGAAGCTTTCTTT.